The next 32 T cell receptor beta chains were all read from a single sample in a study of T-cell reconstitution after alpha-beta-depleted transplantation in children. It was with unique molecular identifiers that the TCRbeta library was prepared. MiXCR, run by TCRdb on the PCR reads, gives a single entry per CDR3 protein. The repertoire consists of approximately 980,000 distinct CDR3 sequences, with about 31% occurring once and the leading ten covering roughly 31%. The specimen was PBMCs, mostly from graft donor cells, collected 360 days after TCRalphabeta/CD19-depleted stem cell transplant. The origin of the receptors is a boy in the first two years of life who had a stem cell transplant for SCID, so the T cells may come from the graft donor.

V gene TRBV11-2 combines with J gene TRBJ2-5; tentatively, D is TRBD1 or TRBD2 (6 bases each). Germline-derived CDR1 and CDR2 are SGHAT and FQNNGV. This CDR3 region has 15 residues. V lost 0 bases and J 5 bases, leaving 13 bases between the germline ends. CDR3 DNA sequence: TGTGCCAGCAGCTTAGAAGGGGGGCCGGGGGAGACCCAGTACTTC. It is translated as CASSLEGGPGETQYF.

This clonotype was counted only a few times. The chain joins TRBV4-3 to TRBJ2-1; perhaps D is TRBD1 or TRBD2 (5 bases each). V dropped 2 bases and J dropped 4 bases, with 15 bases sitting between them. This CDR3 spans 16 amino acids. Germline V CDR1 and CDR2: LGHNA, YSLEER. CDR3 residues: CASSQRGPPPYNEQFF. CDR3 DNA: TGCGCCAGCAGCCAAAGGGGACCTCCCCCTTACAATGAGCAGTTCTTC.

This clonotype was observed a handful of times. This chain uses TRBV12-3 or TRBV12-4 with TRBJ1-1; no reliable D call. V lost 0 bases and J lost 8, with 4 bases in between. The CDR3 runs 11 residues. CDR3 region: CASSLALEAFF. In DNA form, the CDR3 reads TGTGCCAGCAGTTTAGCGCTGGAAGCTTTCTTT.

This clonotype has just a few counts. The J gene is TRBJ2-3, the V gene TRBV6-1; D remains ambiguous. The CDR3 spans 14 residues. V lost 6 bases and J lost 2, with 12 bases in between. Germline assignment: CDR1 MNHNS and CDR2 SASEGT. CDR3 sequence: CASRDYTATDTQYF. The CDR3 DNA follows: TGTGCCAGCAGGGATTATACAGCCACAGATACGCAGTATTTT.

This chain joins TRBV6-1 and TRBJ2-7; 7 positions match TRBD1. Germline V gene sequence: CDR1 MNHNS, CDR2 SASEGT. CDR3 length: 16 amino acids. Trimming removed 9 bases from V and 0 bases from J; junction bases left unmatched: 14. CDR3 residues: CASRQTPGQSSYEQYF. The CDR3 DNA reads as TGTGCCAGTAGACAAACCCCGGGACAGAGCTCCTACGAGCAGTACTTC.

The chain employs TRBV4-1 and TRBJ1-4; D may be TRBD1 (6 bases). Looked up from germline, CDR1 is MGHRA and CDR2 is YSYEKL. The V end lost 2 bases, the J end lost 1 base, and 17 bases lay between the germline ends. The length of the CDR3 is 18 residues. The CDR3 DNA is TGCGCCAGCAGCCAAAGGGGGGGCCGGCCAGGAACTAATGAAAAACTGTTTTTT. This sequence encodes CASSQRGGRPGTNEKLFF.

This clonotype was counted many times. This sequence joins TRBV10-3 and TRBJ2-1; D gene uncertain. The V and J ends lost 0 bases and 10 bases respectively, with 10 bases between them. Germline V lookup: CDR1 ENHRY, CDR2 SYGVKD. CDR3 length: 13 amino acids. CDR3 protein: CAISESRADEQFF. The CDR3, as DNA: TGTGCCATCAGTGAGTCAAGGGCAGACGAGCAGTTCTTC.

The rearrangement links TRBV29-1 to TRBJ1-1; maybe TRBD1 (6 bases). Germline V lookup: CDR1 SQVTM, CDR2 ANQGSEA. CDR3 length: 13 amino acids. Trimming shortened V by 6 bases and J by 3 bases, and 14 bases separated the two germline ends. The CDR3 region is CSVEGDGYTEAFF. CDR3 nucleotides: TGCAGCGTCGAGGGGGACGGATACACTGAAGCTTTCTTT.

This chain connects TRBV5-1 to TRBJ2-5; no clear D gene. Germline lookup yields CDR1 SGHRS and CDR2 YFSETQ. The CDR3 length is 14 residues. Trimming took 0 bases from V and 5 from J, leaving 11 bases between them. Here the CDR3 reads CASSLGITRETQYF. As DNA, the CDR3 is TGCGCCAGCAGCTTGGGGATTACTCGCGAGACCCAGTACTTC.

The J gene is TRBJ2-1, the V gene TRBV4-3; D not certain. CDR1 LGHNA and CDR2 YSLEER come from the germline V gene. The CDR3 loop spans 14 amino acids. V lost 4 bases, J lost 2 bases, and 9 bases lay in between. The CDR3 reads CASSPRRPYNEQFF. In DNA, the CDR3 is TGCGCCAGCAGCCCCCGTAGGCCCTACAATGAGCAGTTCTTC.

CDR3 residues: CASSPSGKAFF. The CDR3 DNA is TGCGCCAGCAGCCCATCAGGGAAAGCTTTCTTT. This chain uses TRBV5-1 with TRBJ1-1; tentatively, D is TRBD1 (5 bases). Germline V gene data show CDR1 as SGHRS and CDR2 as YFSETQ. The V end was cut by 4 bases, the J end by 9 bases, with 10 bases between. CDR3 length equals 11 residues.

The chain joins TRBV5-1 to TRBJ2-2; D is perhaps TRBD1 (6 bases). Trimming took off 4 bases at V and 5 bases at J, with 12 bases between the two ends. This CDR3 spans 14 amino acids. In germline, CDR1 is SGHRS, CDR2 YFSETQ. CDR3 coding DNA: TGCGCCAGCAGCCTCGAGACAGGTACCGGGGAGCTGTTTTTT. Amino acid sequence: CASSLETGTGELFF.

The CDR3 here is CASSGAGGQIYNEQFF. The CDR3 coding sequence is TGTGCCAGCAGTGGCGCTGGGGGACAGATCTACAATGAGCAGTTCTTC. The chain employs TRBV12-3 or TRBV12-4 and TRBJ2-1, with 7 nucleotides matching TRBD1. Trimming took 5 bases from V and 3 from J; bases not matched to a gene: 10. This CDR3 spans 16 amino acids.

J is TRBJ2-7 and V is TRBV20-1; perhaps TRBD2 as D (5 bases). There are 14 residues in the CDR3. CDR1 and CDR2 (germline): DFQATT, SNEGSKA (reference sequence). V shed 3 bases and J shed 4 bases, with 16 bases lying between them. CDR3 in amino acids: CSARVAAAPYEQYF. The CDR3 bases are TGCAGTGCTAGGGTTGCAGCGGCGCCTTACGAGCAGTACTTC.

V is TRBV12-3 or TRBV12-4 and J is TRBJ2-1; D not resolved. The length of the CDR3 is 15 residues. V shed 7 bases and J shed 2 bases, with 15 bases lying between them. The CDR3 nucleotides are TGTGCCAGCACCCTGGAGCGTTCTCCCTACAATGAGCAGTTCTTC. Protein product: CASTLERSPYNEQFF.

This clonotype was seen a single time. The chain has TRBV30 and TRBJ1-2; D unresolved. The germline V gene encodes CDR1 GTSNPN and CDR2 SVGIG (reference sequence). Trimming cost V 6 bases and J 8 bases, with 16 bases left between them. The CDR3 totals 12 residues. CDR3 in amino acids: CACTGLLKGYTF. The DNA of the CDR3 is TGTGCCTGCACTGGACTCCTTAAGGGCTACACCTTC.

The rearrangement joins TRBV19 to TRBJ2-4, with D possibly TRBD1 on 5 matching bases. Germline V gene sequence: CDR1 LNHDA, CDR2 SQIVND (reference sequence). The CDR3 is made up of 16 amino acids. V was trimmed by 1 base and J by 12 bases, leaving 22 bases between them. Here the CDR3 DNA reads TGTGCCAGTAGTATAGTCCAGGGTATCAATCGAGACAGTCAGTACTTC. This translates into CASSIVQGINRDSQYF.

This clonotype came up a few times. The gene calls are TRBV7-2 and TRBJ2-2; TRBD2 might be the D (5 bases). V was trimmed by 1 base and J by 15 bases, leaving 9 bases between them. Germline loops: CDR1 SGHTA, CDR2 FQGNSA. The CDR3 is 11 residues long. DNA for the CDR3: TGTGCCAGCAGCTTAGGCGGGTCGATGTTTTTT. Translating it yields CASSLGGSMFF.

This clonotype appeared a few times. This chain links TRBV20-1 with TRBJ1-4; no clear D. Trimming shortened V by 3 bases and J by 7 bases, and 12 bases separated the two germline ends. This CDR3 comprises 13 residues. CDR1 and CDR2 (germline): DFQATT, SNEGSKA (reference sequence). DNA of the CDR3: TGCAGTGCTAGTTGCCCCTGGGGTGAAAAACTGTTTTTT. It yields the protein CSASCPWGEKLFF.

The genes are TRBV12-3 or TRBV12-4 and TRBJ2-5, with 7 bases fitting TRBD1. The CDR3 sequence is 19 residues long. The V segment lost 1 base and the J segment 0 bases; nucleotides outside the gene matches: 14. The DNA for the CDR3 is TGTGCCAGCAGTTTAGTTTTTTTTTCCGGGACAGTAAACCAAGAGACCCAGTACTTC. As protein: CASSLVFFSGTVNQETQYF.

In this sample, this clonotype turned up many times. The V call is TRBV24-1, the J call TRBJ2-3; D is perhaps TRBD1 or TRBD2 (5 bases each). Deletions cut 1 base from V and 0 bases from J, with 7 bases between. The CDR3 runs to 15 residues. Per the germline V gene, CDR1 is KGHDR and CDR2 is SFDVKD. The CDR3 nucleotides read TGTGCCACCAGTGATTTTGGGGGAAGCACAGATACGCAGTATTTT. Translating gives CATSDFGGSTDTQYF.

The V and J genes are TRBV4-3 and TRBJ2-3; 11 nucleotides line up with TRBD2. The CDR3 is made up of 17 amino acids. Per germline, CDR1 LGHNA and CDR2 YSLEER. Trimming removed 6 bases from V and 5 bases from J; junction bases left unmatched: 13. The CDR3 region is CASSPVLAGGQGDTQYF. The CDR3 DNA reads TGCGCCAGCAGTCCCGTTCTAGCGGGGGGCCAGGGAGATACGCAGTATTTT.

This chain joins TRBV5-1 and TRBJ2-5, with 11 nucleotides matching TRBD1. The germline V gene encodes CDR1 SGHRS and CDR2 YFSETQ. This CDR3 has 15 residues. After removal of 8 bases from V and 0 bases from J, the junction contained 6 bases not matched to a gene. The CDR3 DNA follows: TGCGCCAGTAGGTGGACAGGGGGCTACCAAGAGACCCAGTACTTC. Translating gives CASRWTGGYQETQYF.

In its sample, this clonotype was seen a few times. As DNA, the CDR3 is TGCAGCGTTCTGAAGGCCCTGGGGGGCCCGGGGAACATTCAGTACTTC. It codes for CSVLKALGGPGNIQYF. The chain has TRBV29-1 and TRBJ2-4, with D possibly being TRBD1 or TRBD2 (6 bases each). Germline V gives CDR1 SQVTM, CDR2 ANQGSEA. CDR3 size: 16 residues. Between the trimmed V and J ends, which lost 5 bases and 7 bases, there was a span of 24 bases.

This clonotype showed up just a few times. The chain has TRBV12-3 or TRBV12-4 and TRBJ2-7, with D tentatively TRBD2 (6 bases). V was clipped by 6 bases and J by 7 bases, with 22 bases between them. CDR3 size: 15 residues. CDR3 DNA: TGTGCCAGCAGCCTAGGAGGAGGGGCACCGGGGGAGCAGTACTTC. Its protein product is CASSLGGGAPGEQYF.

This clonotype was counted only a few times. The rearrangement joins TRBV12-3 or TRBV12-4 to TRBJ1-4; D perhaps matches TRBD1 (6 bases). Deletions cut 4 bases from V and 4 bases from J, with 13 bases between. This CDR3 is 15 amino acids long. Here the CDR3 DNA reads TGTGCCAGCAGTTCCAGGGGAACCCGTAATGAAAAACTGTTTTTT. It specifies CASSSRGTRNEKLFF.

This clonotype was counted a few times. The CDR3 is CASTYSTRLNTGELFF. The CDR3 region has the DNA TGTGCCAGCACCTACTCGACTAGATTGAACACCGGGGAGCTGTTTTTT. This chain connects TRBV5-5 to TRBJ2-2, with D possibly being TRBD2 (6 bases). V was pared by 6 bases and J by 1 base, with 16 bases between. The CDR3 has 16 residues. CDR1 is SGHKS, CDR2 YYEKEE, per germline (reference sequence).

This clonotype occurred a few times. This rearrangement joins TRBV6-1 to TRBJ1-6; D might be TRBD1 (5 bases). The germline V and J ends were trimmed by 11 bases and 0 bases, with 14 bases remaining between them. Germline V gene sequence: CDR1 MNHNS, CDR2 SASEGT. CDR3 size: 15 residues. CDR3 region: CASRAGSSYNSPLHF. The CDR3 DNA is TGTGCCTCTCGGGCAGGGAGCTCCTATAATTCACCCCTCCACTTT.

The table lists this clonotype with a few counts. The V call is TRBV20-1, the J call TRBJ2-7; 10 nucleotides match TRBD1. Germline CDR1 DFQATT, CDR2 SNEGSKA (reference sequence). J lost 2 bases, V lost 3 bases, and 7 bases had no gene match. This CDR3 has 15 amino acids. The CDR3 protein is CSAREGQGWTYEQYF. The CDR3, as DNA: TGCAGTGCTAGGGAGGGACAGGGGTGGACCTACGAGCAGTACTTC.

This clonotype was detected a few times. The DNA for the CDR3 is TGCGCCAGCAGCTGGGGGACGGCCAACAATGAGCAGTTCTTC. Its protein is CASSWGTANNEQFF. The V call is TRBV5-1, the J call TRBJ2-1; D tentatively fits TRBD1 or TRBD2 (5 bases each). This CDR3 spans 14 amino acids. Looked up from germline, CDR1 is SGHRS and CDR2 is YFSETQ. With 3 bases removed from V and 5 bases from J, the gap between germline ends came to 12 bases.

The chain couples TRBV5-1 to TRBJ2-5; D is uncertain. Trimming pared 0 bases from V and 3 bases from J, leaving 12 bases between. The length of the CDR3 is 15 residues. Germline CDR1 and CDR2: SGHRS and YFSETQ. CDR3 sequence (DNA): TGCGCCAGCAGCTTGGAGGGTCTTGCCAAAGAGACCCAGTACTTC. Encoded protein: CASSLEGLAKETQYF.

In this sample, this clonotype turned up a few times. The chain uses TRBV7-8 and TRBJ2-7; D possibly matches TRBD1 or TRBD2 (5 bases each). The assigned J gene may be wrong: the sequence end matches TRBJ2-4 better. The germline gives CDR1 SGHVS, CDR2 FQNEAQ. This CDR3 region has 11 residues. The DNA for the CDR3 is TGTGCCAGCAGCGTAGGGACCATTCAGTACTTC. As protein: CASSVGTIQYF.